A selection of T cell receptor beta chains follows, all from one sample in a study of cytomegalovirus exposure and HLA in healthy donors. Produced via immunoSEQ multiplex PCR; TCRdb's table is partial and in-frame only. This sample carries around 120,000 clones, about four fifths of them seen once, and the ten largest clones take approximately 11%. The sequenced material came from PBMCs. The source of these receptors is a male donor in good health and CMV-seropositive. The CDR3 runs from the conserved cysteine through the conserved F or W. The D gene is left open where the match is weak. Where a row states a size, it is once, few, many or the class of an expanded clone; other rows omit it.

v_gene: TRBV6-6; abundance: .; len: 16; d_gene: .; j_gene: TRBJ1-2; CDR3nt: TGTGCCAGCAGCCACGGACACACGGCAGGGAACTATGGCTACACCTTC; CDR3aa: CASSHGHTAGNYGYTF
v_gene: TRBV11-2; abundance: few; len: 15; d_gene: .; j_gene: TRBJ2-3; CDR3nt: TGTGCCAGCAGCCTCGTGGGGGGTGGCACAGATACGCAGTATTTT; CDR3aa: CASSLVGGGTDTQYF
v_gene: TRBV6-5; abundance: .; len: 15; d_gene: .; j_gene: TRBJ1-4; CDR3nt: TGTGCCACCTCCACAGATAGTGCAACTAATGAAAAACTGTTTTTT; CDR3aa: CATSTDSATNEKLFF
v_gene: TRBV5-6; abundance: .; len: 15; d_gene: .; j_gene: TRBJ1-1; CDR3nt: TGTGCCAGCAGCTTAGCTCAGGTTGTGGGCACTGAAGCTTTCTTT; CDR3aa: CASSLAQVVGTEAFF
v_gene: TRBV19; abundance: once; len: 14; d_gene: TRBD1; j_gene: TRBJ2-7; CDR3nt: TGTGCCAGTAGTTGGACAGGGACCTCCTACGAGCAGTACTTC; CDR3aa: CASSWTGTSYEQYF
v_gene: TRBV30; abundance: .; len: 12; d_gene: .; j_gene: TRBJ1-1; CDR3nt: TGTGCCTGGGTTTGGAGGGCCACTGAAGCTTTCTTT; CDR3aa: CAWVWRATEAFF
v_gene: TRBV7-9; abundance: .; len: 13; d_gene: .; j_gene: TRBJ2-1; CDR3nt: TGTGCCAGCAGCTTACCCTACTACAATGAGCAGTTCTTC; CDR3aa: CASSLPYYNEQFF
v_gene: TRBV6-5; abundance: .; len: 14; d_gene: .; j_gene: TRBJ1-2; CDR3nt: TGTGCCAGCAGGCCATCGCGGGATTCGCTCGGCTACACCTTC; CDR3aa: CASRPSRDSLGYTF
v_gene: TRBV5-1; abundance: .; len: 16; d_gene: TRBD2; j_gene: TRBJ2-1; CDR3nt: TGCGCCAGCAGCCTCGGAGCGGGAGCCTCCTACAATGAGCAGTTCTTC; CDR3aa: CASSLGAGASYNEQFF
v_gene: TRBV6-1; abundance: .; len: 13; d_gene: .; j_gene: TRBJ2-1; CDR3nt: TGTGCCAGCAGTGTAGACAGCTACAATGAGCAGTTCTTC; CDR3aa: CASSVDSYNEQFF
v_gene: TRBV28; abundance: .; len: 16; d_gene: TRBD2; j_gene: TRBJ2-5; CDR3nt: TGTGCCAGCAGTTTAGCGGGAGGGCCCGGCCAAGAGACCCAGTACTTC; CDR3aa: CASSLAGGPGQETQYF
v_gene: TRBV7-9; abundance: .; len: 12; d_gene: .; j_gene: TRBJ2-7; CDR3nt: TGTGCCAGCAGCTTTGGGAGCAACGAGCAGTACTTC; CDR3aa: CASSFGSNEQYF
v_gene: TRBV27; abundance: .; len: 15; d_gene: TRBD1; j_gene: TRBJ2-3; CDR3nt: TGTGCCAGCGGCGGGACAGGCTCTAGCACAGATACGCAGTATTTT; CDR3aa: CASGGTGSSTDTQYF
v_gene: TRBV18; abundance: .; len: 14; d_gene: .; j_gene: TRBJ2-1; CDR3nt: TGTGCCAGCTCTGACATGGGGCTTCCCAATGAGCAGTTCTTC; CDR3aa: CASSDMGLPNEQFF
v_gene: TRBV4-1; abundance: .; len: 18; d_gene: TRBD1; j_gene: TRBJ1-1; CDR3nt: TGCGCCAGCAGCCAACCTTTAAGGGACAGGCGTCGTCGTACTGAAGCTTTCTTT; CDR3aa: CASSQPLRDRRRRTEAFF
v_gene: TRBV28; abundance: .; len: 14; d_gene: .; j_gene: TRBJ2-7; CDR3nt: TGTGCCACCCGAGAGGCAGGCGGGGTCTACGAGCAGTACTTC; CDR3aa: CATREAGGVYEQYF
v_gene: TRBV1; abundance: .; len: 16; d_gene: .; j_gene: TRBJ2-7; CDR3nt: TGCACCAGCCCGGGGACTAGCGGGAGGGCGGCCGACGAGCAGTACTTC; CDR3aa: CTSPGTSGRAADEQYF
v_gene: TRBV7-9; abundance: .; len: 15; d_gene: TRBD1; j_gene: TRBJ1-2; CDR3nt: TGTGCCAGCAGCTTAGAAGCCGGGACAGGGGATGGCTACACCTTC; CDR3aa: CASSLEAGTGDGYTF
v_gene: TRBV28; abundance: .; len: 17; d_gene: TRBD2; j_gene: TRBJ2-1; CDR3nt: TGTGCCAGCAGTCAGGTTCCGCTAGCGGGTCTTCACAATGAGCAGTTCTTC; CDR3aa: CASSQVPLAGLHNEQFF
v_gene: TRBV27; abundance: .; len: 15; d_gene: .; j_gene: TRBJ1-6; CDR3nt: TGTGCCAGCAGTCCACGGGAGGGGTGGGCTTCACCCCTCCACTTT; CDR3aa: CASSPREGWASPLHF
v_gene: TRBV4-3; abundance: .; len: 15; d_gene: .; j_gene: TRBJ2-7; CDR3nt: TGCGCCAGCAGCCAGGGGTCTAGGAGGGTCTACGAGCAGTACTTC; CDR3aa: CASSQGSRRVYEQYF
v_gene: TRBV5-6; abundance: .; len: 14; d_gene: TRBD2; j_gene: TRBJ2-1; CDR3nt: TGTGCCAGCAGCTTGGAAGCGGGAGAGTATGAGCAGTTCTTC; CDR3aa: CASSLEAGEYEQFF
v_gene: TRBV30; abundance: .; len: 16; d_gene: .; j_gene: TRBJ2-2; CDR3nt: TGTGCCTGGAGTGTCAGAGGTCGGAGCTCCACCGGGGAGCTGTTTTTT; CDR3aa: CAWSVRGRSSTGELFF
v_gene: TRBV9; abundance: .; len: 15; d_gene: TRBD2; j_gene: TRBJ2-7; CDR3nt: TGTGCCAGCAGCGAGGCCGCTAGCGGCCTCTACGAGCAGTACTTC; CDR3aa: CASSEAASGLYEQYF
v_gene: TRBV7-2; abundance: .; len: 20; d_gene: TRBD1; j_gene: TRBJ1-3; CDR3nt: TGTGCCAGCAGCTTAGCCCCGGACAGGGGGCCCGAGAGCTCTGGAAACACCATATATTTT; CDR3aa: CASSLAPDRGPESSGNTIYF
v_gene: TRBV5-1; abundance: few; len: 15; d_gene: .; j_gene: TRBJ2-2; CDR3nt: TGCGCCAGCAGCTTCGGGCGGGGGAACACCGGGGAGCTGTTTTTT; CDR3aa: CASSFGRGNTGELFF
v_gene: TRBV5-1; abundance: .; len: 15; d_gene: .; j_gene: TRBJ2-1; CDR3nt: TGCGCCAGCAGCTTGGTGGGCGGGGCCTACAATGAGCAGTTCTTC; CDR3aa: CASSLVGGAYNEQFF
v_gene: TRBV4-3; abundance: few; len: 16; d_gene: .; j_gene: TRBJ2-5; CDR3nt: TGCGCCAGCAGCCAATCGAGGATGTCGTACCAAGAGACCCAGTACTTC; CDR3aa: CASSQSRMSYQETQYF
v_gene: TRBV27; abundance: once; len: 11; d_gene: TRBD1; j_gene: TRBJ1-1; CDR3nt: TGTGCCAGCAGTTTCAGGGGGCGCGCTTTCTTT; CDR3aa: CASSFRGRAFF
v_gene: TRBV9; abundance: .; len: 15; d_gene: TRBD1; j_gene: TRBJ2-5; CDR3nt: TGTGCCAGCAGCGTCCGAGACAGGGGGACAGAGACCCAGTACTTC; CDR3aa: CASSVRDRGTETQYF
v_gene: TRBV6-5; abundance: .; len: 14; d_gene: TRBD2; j_gene: TRBJ2-7; CDR3nt: TGTGCCAGCAAAGGAGCGGGAGACTCCTACGAGCAGTACTTC; CDR3aa: CASKGAGDSYEQYF
v_gene: TRBV7-9; abundance: .; len: 16; d_gene: TRBD1; j_gene: TRBJ1-5; CDR3nt: TGTGCCAGCAGCTTAGGTGGACAGGGAGGGTATCAGCCCCAGCATTTT; CDR3aa: CASSLGGQGGYQPQHF
v_gene: TRBV7-9; abundance: .; len: 15; d_gene: TRBD2; j_gene: TRBJ2-7; CDR3nt: TGTGCCAGCAGCTTAGTCGCTAGCGGGAAATACGAGCAGTACTTC; CDR3aa: CASSLVASGKYEQYF
v_gene: TRBV5-1; abundance: few; len: 16; d_gene: TRBD2; j_gene: TRBJ2-5; CDR3nt: TGCGCCAGCAGCTCCGAACTAGCGGGAGGTCTTGAGACCCAGTACTTC; CDR3aa: CASSSELAGGLETQYF
v_gene: TRBV27; abundance: .; len: 15; d_gene: TRBD1; j_gene: TRBJ1-6; CDR3nt: TGTGCCAGCAGTTTACGAGGGGGCGGCTTAGCACCCCTCCACTTT; CDR3aa: CASSLRGGGLAPLHF
v_gene: TRBV11-2; abundance: .; len: 13; d_gene: .; j_gene: TRBJ1-2; CDR3nt: TGTGCCAGCAGTCTCTTGGAGCTTCGTGACTACACCTTC; CDR3aa: CASSLLELRDYTF
v_gene: TRBV6-5; abundance: few; len: 14; d_gene: TRBD1; j_gene: TRBJ1-5; CDR3nt: TGTGCCAGCGGGGGACAGTATAGCAATCAGCCCCAGCATTTT; CDR3aa: CASGGQYSNQPQHF
v_gene: TRBV27; abundance: once; len: 13; d_gene: .; j_gene: TRBJ1-5; CDR3nt: TGTGCCAGCAGTTTAGAAAGGGGTCAGCCCCAGCATTTT; CDR3aa: CASSLERGQPQHF
v_gene: TRBV6-6; abundance: .; len: 15; d_gene: TRBD1; j_gene: TRBJ2-1; CDR3nt: TGTGCCAGCAGGCTTCCGGGACAGGGGGCGAAGGAGCAGTTCTTC; CDR3aa: CASRLPGQGAKEQFF
v_gene: TRBV4-2; abundance: .; len: 14; d_gene: TRBD1; j_gene: TRBJ2-7; CDR3nt: TGTGCCAGCAGCCAAGGGACAGGGGTTTACGAGCAGTACTTC; CDR3aa: CASSQGTGVYEQYF
v_gene: TRBV5-6; abundance: .; len: 15; d_gene: TRBD1; j_gene: TRBJ1-2; CDR3nt: TGTGCCAGCAGCCCCCGGGACAGGGGGGGCTATGGCTACACCTTC; CDR3aa: CASSPRDRGGYGYTF